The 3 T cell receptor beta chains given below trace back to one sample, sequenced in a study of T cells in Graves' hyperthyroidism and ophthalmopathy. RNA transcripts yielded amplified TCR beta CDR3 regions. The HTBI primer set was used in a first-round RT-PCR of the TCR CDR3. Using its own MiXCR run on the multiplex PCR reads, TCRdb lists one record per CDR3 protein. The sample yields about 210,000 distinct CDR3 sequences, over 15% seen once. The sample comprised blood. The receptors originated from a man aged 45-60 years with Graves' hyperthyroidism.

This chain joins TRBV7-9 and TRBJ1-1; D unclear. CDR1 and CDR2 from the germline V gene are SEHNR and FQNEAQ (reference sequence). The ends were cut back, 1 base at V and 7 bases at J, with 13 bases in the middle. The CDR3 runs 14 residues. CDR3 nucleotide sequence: TGTGCCAGCAGCTTAGTATTAGGCAGCGTTGAAGCTTTCTTT. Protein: CASSLVLGSVEAFF.

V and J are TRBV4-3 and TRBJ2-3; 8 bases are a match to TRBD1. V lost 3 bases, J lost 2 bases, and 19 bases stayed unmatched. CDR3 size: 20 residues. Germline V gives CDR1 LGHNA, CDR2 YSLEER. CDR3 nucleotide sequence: TGCGCCAGCAGCCAGACCTGGACAGGGTCGAACAAGCAACCCACAGATACGCAGTATTTT. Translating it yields CASSQTWTGSNKQPTDTQYF.

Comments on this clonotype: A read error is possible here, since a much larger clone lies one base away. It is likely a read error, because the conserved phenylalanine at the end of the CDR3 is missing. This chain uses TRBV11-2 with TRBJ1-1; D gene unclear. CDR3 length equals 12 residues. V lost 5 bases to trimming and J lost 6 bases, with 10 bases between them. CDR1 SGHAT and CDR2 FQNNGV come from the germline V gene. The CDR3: CASSLPTAEAFL. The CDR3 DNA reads TGTGCCAGCAGCCTACCGACTGCTGAAGCTTTCCTT.